Reported below is one TCR beta chain. The sample belongs to a study of blood T cell repertoires in COVID-19. For the study at large: Italy, Spain and the United States were the sources of the convalescent and acute COVID-19 samples. From T cells, B-cell-depleted T cells, or PBMCs came the material, which was cDNA or gDNA.

In the authors' workflow: Nucleated cell number was recorded as an estimate derived from reference gene primer amplification. The table came from immunoSEQ multiplex PCR; TCRdb's copy has only in-frame clones and leaves some out. The DNA gave D and trimming, while V, J and clone size come from that table. Found here are around 90,000 clones, under 90% of them singletons; the top ten hold around 20%. This CDR3 spans 13 amino acids. The V gene's germline CDR1 is LNHDA and CDR2 SQIVND (reference sequence). V dropped 7 bases and J dropped 8; count of bases not matched to a gene: 6. The rearrangement uses TRBV19 and TRBJ1-4, with 8 bases matching TRBD1. The sequenced sample was peripheral blood. This sequence originates from a human donor in a cohort sampled during active COVID-19. CDR3 nucleotide sequence: TGTGCCAGTACCCTGACAGGGGTCGAAAAACTGTTTTTT. This translates into CASTLTGVEKLFF. Full variable domain (missing parts from reference TRBV19 and TRBJ1-4): DGGITQSPKYLFRKEGQNVTLSCEQNLNHDAMYWYRQDPGQGLRLIYYSQIVNDFQKGDIAEGYSVSREKKESFPLTVTSAQKNPTAFYLCASTLTGVEKLFFGSGTQLSVL.